This T cell receptor beta chain emerged from a study of T cell repertoires in cytomegalovirus infection. In the study overall: Based on public TCR beta signatures, there were indications of CMV infection and of a matching HLA type.

A remark on this clonotype: The antigen is undetermined.

CDR3 size: 17 residues. The germline V gene encodes CDR1 LGHNA and CDR2 YNFKEQ. Trimming pared 1 base from V and 0 bases from J, leaving 13 bases between. TCRdb analysed the reads with MiXCR anew, one entry per CDR3 protein. The data hold 480,000 or so distinct CDR3 sequences, with about 11% observed a single time. Overall study findings and caveats: Totalled public TCR beta family frequency picked out people who carried CMV plus the relevant HLA. HLA-C-restricted TCR beta clonotypes specific for CMV led the ex vivo response.

V is TRBV4-2 and J is TRBJ2-1; D call uncertain. Sequenced input: PBMCs. The sequence was collected from a human donor in good health (CMV status not recorded). Some clones in this sample may be carry-over from other donors' samples. Here the CDR3 DNA reads TGTGCCAGCAGCCAAGCAAGCGCAGATGCCTCCTACAATGAGCAGTTCTTC. It encodes CASSQASADASYNEQFF.